This record covers a single T cell receptor (beta chain). These data belong to a study of shared clonotypes between healthy human individuals. Only in-frame clones appear in the TCRdb table, and some are missing; sequencing was by immunoSEQ multiplex PCR. The sample yields over 400,000 clones, approximately 82% seen once. Per germline, CDR1 MNHEY and CDR2 SMNVEV (reference sequence). V was clipped by 5 bases and J by 5 bases, with 16 bases between them. This CDR3 is built from 14 residues. The receptor was isolated from a woman aged 40 to 50 in good health. Some clones in this sample may be carry-over from other donors' samples. V gene TRBV27 combines with J gene TRBJ2-7; D is perhaps TRBD1 or TRBD2 (5 bases each). The sample comprised PBMCs. CDR3 sequence (DNA): TGTGCCAGCAGTACTAGGGGTCAGGACCACGAGCAGTACTTC. Protein: CASSTRGQDHEQYF.